This is a list of T cell receptor beta chains from one sample in a study of vaccination and CD4 T cells after COVID-19. TCRdb fed the PCR reads into MiXCR, producing one record per CDR3 protein. The table lists over 7,500 distinct CDR3 sequences, more than 60% of them singletons, with 37% in the top ten. Their antigen targets remain unknown. The specimen was CD4+ T cells from blood, cultured in vitro. Source of these receptors: a human donor who had recovered from COVID-19. The CDR3 runs from the conserved cysteine through the conserved F or W. The D gene is left open where the match is weak. Clone size appears in some rows only: once, few, many, or a class for an expanded clone.

V: TRBV2
J: TRBJ1-6
size: few
D: -
length: 15
DNA: TGTGCCAGTAAATCTGAAGGATCCTATAATTCACCCCTCCACTTT
CDR3: CASKSEGSYNSPLHF

V: TRBV20-1
J: TRBJ1-6
size: few
D: -
length: 14
DNA: TGCAGTGCTAGAGATACCAGGGGAAATTCACCCCTCCACTTT
CDR3: CSARDTRGNSPLHF

V: TRBV7-3
J: TRBJ2-2
size: once
D: -
length: 16
DNA: TGTGCCAGCAGCTTAATGGGGCCTCCGAACACCGGGGAGCTGTTTTTT
CDR3: CASSLMGPPNTGELFF

V: TRBV19
J: TRBJ2-2
size: -
D: -
length: 16
DNA: TGTGCCAGTAGTATTCAGGGGGGAAAGAACACCGGGGAGCTGTTTTTT
CDR3: CASSIQGGKNTGELFF

V: TRBV20-1
J: TRBJ1-4
size: -
D: -
length: 15
DNA: TGCAGTGCTAGCTCTCCGGGACGGACTAATGAAAAACTGTTTTTT
CDR3: CSASSPGRTNEKLFF

V: TRBV20-1
J: TRBJ2-7
size: -
D: -
length: 13
DNA: TGCAGTGCTGCGACAGGAAATTCCTACGAGCAGTACTTC
CDR3: CSAATGNSYEQYF

V: TRBV15
J: TRBJ2-4
size: -
D: TRBD1
length: 16
DNA: TGTGCCACCAGCAGACATGGGACAGGGGGCCAGTCCATTCAGTACTTC
CDR3: CATSRHGTGGQSIQYF

V: TRBV11-3
J: TRBJ2-5
size: -
D: -
length: 14
DNA: TGTGCCAGCACGAAAGGGGGGGGCCGGGAGACCCAGTACTTC
CDR3: CASTKGGGRETQYF

V: TRBV6-1
J: TRBJ1-6
size: few
D: TRBD1
length: 17
DNA: TGTGCCAGCCTGATGGGACAGGGAATCTCCTATAATTCACCCCTCCACTTT
CDR3: CASLMGQGISYNSPLHF

V: TRBV10-2
J: TRBJ2-7
size: -
D: TRBD1
length: 15
DNA: TGCGCCAGCAGTGATGACAGGGTCATAACCTACGAGCAGTACTTC
CDR3: CASSDDRVITYEQYF

V: TRBV10-3
J: TRBJ1-6
size: -
D: -
length: 13
DNA: TGTGCCATCAGTGAGGGGTCCAATTCACCCCTCCACTTT
CDR3: CAISEGSNSPLHF

V: TRBV7-2
J: TRBJ1-1
size: once
D: TRBD1
length: 13
DNA: TGTGCCAGCAGCCCGGGACAGGACACTGAAGCTTTCTTT
CDR3: CASSPGQDTEAFF

V: TRBV20-1
J: TRBJ2-1
size: -
D: TRBD2
length: 16
DNA: TGCAGTGCTATTCTCCGCCAGACTAGCAGGAAGAGTGAGCAGTTCTTC
CDR3: CSAILRQTSRKSEQFF

V: TRBV6-5
J: TRBJ1-1
size: -
D: TRBD1
length: 15
DNA: TGTGCCAGCAGTTACCAGGGGGGAGGGAACACTGAAGCTTTCTTT
CDR3: CASSYQGGGNTEAFF

V: TRBV6-1
J: TRBJ1-5
size: -
D: -
length: 15
DNA: TGTGCCAGCAGCAATATGGGGGGTAGCAATCAGCCCCAGCATTTT
CDR3: CASSNMGGSNQPQHF

V: TRBV7-9
J: TRBJ2-3
size: -
D: -
length: 17
DNA: TGTGCCAGCAGCTTATTTCCCCGACAGGGGAGGGCAGATACGCAGTATTTT
CDR3: CASSLFPRQGRADTQYF

V: TRBV7-8
J: TRBJ1-2
size: few
D: TRBD1
length: 13
DNA: TGTGCCAGCAGCTCGGACAGGGCCTATGGCTACACCTTC
CDR3: CASSSDRAYGYTF

V: TRBV12-3/TRBV12-4
J: TRBJ1-6
size: -
D: -
length: 12
DNA: TGTGCCAGCAGTTTGTCGGGGTTCCCCCTCCACTTT
CDR3: CASSLSGFPLHF

V: TRBV2
J: TRBJ2-7
size: -
D: -
length: 15
DNA: TGTGCCAGCATAGATCAGGGAACCTACTCCTACGAGCAGTACTTC
CDR3: CASIDQGTYSYEQYF

V: TRBV20-1
J: TRBJ1-2
size: -
D: -
length: 13
DNA: TGCAGTGCTAGAGAGCACAGTAACTATGGCTACACCTTC
CDR3: CSAREHSNYGYTF

V: TRBV19
J: TRBJ1-1
size: few
D: -
length: 13
DNA: TGTGCCAGTAGTATCGCGTGGTGGCCTGAAGCTTTCTTT
CDR3: CASSIAWWPEAFF

V: TRBV12-3/TRBV12-4
J: TRBJ1-5
size: -
D: -
length: 12
DNA: TGTGCCAGCGGTGGCCTCAATCAGCCCCAGCATTTT
CDR3: CASGGLNQPQHF

V: TRBV7-2
J: TRBJ2-5
size: -
D: TRBD2
length: 16
DNA: TGTGCCAGCAGCTTCCCCCGGGACGGCGGGAGGGAGACCCAGTACTTC
CDR3: CASSFPRDGGRETQYF

V: TRBV6-2/TRBV6-3
J: TRBJ1-2
size: few
D: TRBD1
length: 14
DNA: TGTGCCAGCAGTTACTCCGGGACAGGGGGCGGCTACACCTTC
CDR3: CASSYSGTGGGYTF

V: TRBV2
J: TRBJ2-6
size: -
D: TRBD1
length: 19
DNA: TGTGCCAGCAGCGGCCTGGGACAGACTCGAGACTCTGGGGCCAACGTCCTGACTTTC
CDR3: CASSGLGQTRDSGANVLTF

V: TRBV2
J: TRBJ1-6
size: few
D: -
length: 14
DNA: TGTGCCAGCAGTGACGACAGCCGTAATTCACCCCTCCACTTT
CDR3: CASSDDSRNSPLHF

V: TRBV5-1
J: TRBJ2-3
size: few
D: -
length: 15
DNA: TGCGCCAGCAGCACCGGTGGGGTTAGCACAGATACGCAGTATTTT
CDR3: CASSTGGVSTDTQYF

V: TRBV12-3/TRBV12-4
J: TRBJ1-2
size: -
D: TRBD1
length: 15
DNA: TGTGCCAGCATGCAGACAGGGGGCGATAACTATGGCTACACCTTC
CDR3: CASMQTGGDNYGYTF

V: TRBV14
J: TRBJ2-7
size: few
D: TRBD1
length: 14
DNA: TGTGCCAGCAGAACAGGGGGCAGAGCCTACGAGCAGTACTTC
CDR3: CASRTGGRAYEQYF

V: TRBV20-1
J: TRBJ2-3
size: -
D: -
length: 13
DNA: TGCAGTGCTAGTTCACAGGGTCTTGATACGCAGTATTTT
CDR3: CSASSQGLDTQYF

V: TRBV7-6
J: TRBJ1-1
size: -
D: -
length: 13
DNA: TGTGCCAGCAGCTTGGGGATGAACACTGAAGCTTTCTTT
CDR3: CASSLGMNTEAFF

V: TRBV6-5
J: TRBJ2-3
size: -
D: -
length: 17
DNA: TGTGCCAGCAGTTACATATTGGCCCTAAACTCCACAGATACGCAGTATTTT
CDR3: CASSYILALNSTDTQYF

V: TRBV14
J: TRBJ2-5
size: -
D: TRBD1
length: 16
DNA: TGTGCCAGCAGCCGCCTCGACAGGGCGCGCGGGGAGACCCAGTACTTC
CDR3: CASSRLDRARGETQYF

V: TRBV20-1
J: TRBJ2-7
size: -
D: -
length: 14
DNA: TGCAGTGCTAGAGAACAGGGACATGGGGACGAGCAGTACTTC
CDR3: CSAREQGHGDEQYF

V: TRBV19
J: TRBJ1-1
size: -
D: -
length: 14
DNA: TGTGCCAGTAGTCCCTCGAGAGGCCGTACTGAAGCTTTCTTT
CDR3: CASSPSRGRTEAFF

V: TRBV7-6
J: TRBJ1-5
size: -
D: TRBD1
length: 15
DNA: TGTGCCAGCAGCCCGCAGCCAGGGGGGAGTCAGCCCCAGCATTTT
CDR3: CASSPQPGGSQPQHF

V: TRBV27
J: TRBJ2-7
size: -
D: -
length: 11
DNA: TGTGCCAGTCGCCGAGGATACGAGCAGTACTTC
CDR3: CASRRGYEQYF

V: TRBV24-1
J: TRBJ1-3
size: -
D: -
length: 15
DNA: TGTGCCACCTTGAGGGGGTGCCGCTCTGGAAACACCATATATTTT
CDR3: CATLRGCRSGNTIYF

V: TRBV7-2
J: TRBJ2-3
size: -
D: TRBD2
length: 14
DNA: TGTGCCAGCAGCATCGGACTAGAGCCAGATACGCAGTATTTT
CDR3: CASSIGLEPDTQYF